A selection of T cell receptor beta chains follows, all from one sample in a study of cytomegalovirus exposure and HLA in healthy donors. Profiling relied on immunoSEQ multiplex PCR, and the TCRdb table lists in-frame clones only, not all of them. The sample includes fewer than 180,000 clones, more than 65% of them seen just once. The sample consisted of PBMCs. These TCRs come from a man aged 50 to 60 in good health and CMV-seropositive. The CDR3 runs from the conserved cysteine through the conserved F or W. A D gene is named only where the DNA matches it firmly. Size is stated for part of the rows, as once, few or many counts, or as a class when the clone is expanded.

TRBD2	TRBV4-1	15	TRBJ2-7	-	CASSQATSGAYEQYF	TGCGCCAGCAGCCAAGCGACTAGCGGGGCCTACGAGCAGTACTTC
TRBD2	TRBV30	15	TRBJ2-7	few	CARAGGPGRSYEQYF	TGCGCGCGAGCGGGAGGGCCCGGCCGGTCCTACGAGCAGTACTTC
TRBD1	TRBV29-1	13	TRBJ1-1	-	CSVENRGFAEAFF	TGCAGCGTTGAAAACAGGGGGTTCGCTGAAGCTTTCTTT
-	TRBV5-1	13	TRBJ2-3	-	CASSLELEATQYF	TGCGCCAGCAGCTTGGAGTTAGAGGCTACGCAGTATTTT
TRBD2	TRBV11-2	14	TRBJ2-1	-	CASRRPPSGGEQFF	TGTGCCAGCAGACGACCTCCTAGCGGCGGGGAGCAGTTCTTC
-	TRBV5-1	15	TRBJ1-2	-	CASSLGGGDKGGYTF	TGCGCCAGCAGCCTGGGGGGAGGGGATAAAGGCGGCTACACCTTC
-	TRBV5-1	14	TRBJ2-7	-	CASSLRVGAYEQYF	TGCGCCAGCAGCTTGCGCGTGGGGGCTTACGAGCAGTACTTC
-	TRBV7-6	13	TRBJ2-7	-	CASSSAARSEQYF	TGTGCCAGCAGCTCGGCAGCGAGGAGCGAGCAGTACTTC
-	TRBV25-1	14	TRBJ2-5	few	CASSEPNSKETQYF	TGTGCCAGCAGTGAACCTAATTCGAAAGAGACCCAGTACTTC
-	TRBV7-9	13	TRBJ1-1	-	CASSLGGGTEAFF	TGTGCCAGCAGCTTAGGAGGGGGCACTGAAGCTTTCTTT
-	TRBV10-3	13	TRBJ1-2	-	CAISADAPGGYTF	TGTGCCATCAGTGCGGATGCTCCCGGGGGCTACACCTTC
-	TRBV5-4	15	TRBJ2-3	-	CASSQSWRGTDTQYF	TGTGCCAGCAGCCAGAGCTGGAGAGGCACAGATACGCAGTATTTT
-	TRBV6-5	14	TRBJ1-2	-	CATYYGGYSDGYTF	TGTGCCACCTACTACGGGGGTTACAGCGATGGCTACACCTTC
-	TRBV28	14	TRBJ2-3	-	CASSLNRGTDTQYF	TGTGCCAGCAGTTTAAACAGGGGCACAGATACGCAGTATTTT
TRBD2	TRBV29-1	16	TRBJ2-1	-	CSVDAGASGIYNEQFF	TGCAGCGTTGATGCAGGGGCTAGCGGGATTTACAATGAGCAGTTCTTC
TRBD2	TRBV5-1	15	TRBJ2-5	few	CASSLFSTSEETQYF	TGCGCCAGCAGCTTGTTTTCGACTAGCGAAGAGACCCAGTACTTC
TRBD2	TRBV10-2	15	TRBJ2-7	-	CASSLRGSASYEQYF	TGCGCCAGCAGCCTCCGCGGGAGCGCATCCTACGAGCAGTACTTC
-	TRBV28	15	TRBJ1-6	once	CASTAGSSYNSPLHF	TGTGCCAGCACCGCCGGTAGCTCCTATAATTCACCCCTCCACTTT
-	TRBV4-1	16	TRBJ2-7	-	CASSQGPGATPYEQYF	TGCGCCAGCAGCCAAGGACCAGGGGCAACTCCCTACGAGCAGTACTTC